This T cell receptor beta chain was profiled in a study of blood T cell repertoires in COVID-19. Study summary: Sources were T cells, B-cell-depleted T cells, or PBMCs; the material itself was cDNA or gDNA.

Trimming removed 3 bases from V and 8 bases from J, with 11 bases in between. In germline, CDR1 is WNHNN, CDR2 SYGVQD (reference sequence). The CDR3 length is 13 residues. Generated by immunoSEQ multiplex PCR, the TCRdb table keeps only in-frame clones and is missing some. The sample includes under 500,000 clones, around 91% of them seen just once. This receptor was obtained from a man between 25 and 39 years old who had recovered from COVID-19. The rearrangement links TRBV10-1 to TRBJ2-1, with D perhaps TRBD1 (5 bases). The sequenced sample consisted of PBMCs or T cells enriched from blood (not recorded which). CDR3 DNA sequence: TGCGCCAGCAGTGACCTAGGGGTCCATGAGCAGTTCTTC. Amino acids: CASSDLGVHEQFF.